This is a list of T cell receptor beta chains from one sample in a study of blood T cell repertoires in COVID-19. Using immunoSEQ multiplex PCR, the repertoire was profiled, and TCRdb retains in-frame clones only, with some absent. Of tens of thousands of clones detected, roughly 85% appear once; the ten largest clones hold approximately 4.9%. Sample: peripheral blood. The receptors here all came from a woman at least 80 years old with active or convalescent COVID-19. Each CDR3 is given without its conserved first and last residue. Only part of the rows carry a size: once, few, many, or a class if the clone is expanded.

TRBV11-2	TRBJ1-6	.	ASSLLLSNSPLH
TRBV9	TRBJ2-3	.	ASSVGGSSYTDTQY
TRBV6-6	TRBJ2-7	.	ASAGQSSYEQY
TRBV7-9	TRBJ2-1	once	ASSFGGTGGNNEQF
TRBV5-1	TRBJ2-3	.	ASSFHLDRGTDTQY
TRBV27	TRBJ2-7	many	ASSLWGPGQGTYEQY
TRBV3-1/TRBV3-2	TRBJ1-1	.	ASSPAGLNTEAF
TRBV7-2	TRBJ2-1	.	ASSKPGLASEQF
TRBV21-1	TRBJ2-7	.	ASSSWRLAVLEQY
TRBV5-1	TRBJ2-3	.	ASSFRERRGTDTQY
TRBV9	TRBJ2-3	.	ASSVGGSGSTDTQY
TRBV6-5	TRBJ1-6	.	ASTIGLLNSPLH
TRBV7-4	TRBJ2-7	.	ASITILTGGYFYEQY
TRBV19	TRBJ2-1	.	ASSIERGSYNEQF
TRBV6-2/TRBV6-3	TRBJ2-7	.	ASSYSSYGGEQY
TRBV10-3	TRBJ2-7	.	AIRGLAGEQY
TRBV28	TRBJ2-3	.	ASSRDGGGGTDTQY
TRBV19	TRBJ2-2	.	ASKRQGTGELF
TRBV28	TRBJ1-2	.	ASRQGGGFNYGYT
TRBV6-5	TRBJ2-3	.	ASSYTGISTDTQY
TRBV2	TRBJ2-5	.	ASIYGGAGETQY
TRBV18	TRBJ2-7	.	ASSPQGATPYEQY
TRBV5-1	TRBJ2-2	.	ASSRQGETGELF
TRBV2	TRBJ1-1	.	ASSEGGGTGLNTEAF
TRBV5-1	TRBJ1-2	.	ASRAGGGYDGYT
TRBV15	TRBJ2-2	.	ATSTPGQGSTGELF
TRBV11-2	TRBJ2-3	.	ASSLGGSRTDTQY
TRBV29-1	TRBJ2-1	.	SVAPLAGGSNEQF
TRBV28	TRBJ1-1	.	ASSLGGRIGAF
TRBV12-2	TRBJ2-7	.	ASRLCSDRSSSYEQY
TRBV7-2	TRBJ2-4	.	ASSPHAVNQNIQY
TRBV28	TRBJ1-2	few	ASSFPLSEGKGYT
TRBV9	TRBJ2-1	.	ASSVQGASYNEQF
TRBV27	TRBJ1-1	once	ASSLNRNTEAF
TRBV28	TRBJ2-3	.	ASSLGAFTDTQY
TRBV5-1	TRBJ2-2	.	ASSFRQGHTGELF
TRBV10-3	TRBJ2-1	.	AISGSTSGGTNEQF
TRBV29-1	TRBJ2-3	.	SATGLTLTDTQY
TRBV24-1	TRBJ1-2	.	ATSDPPVEDGYT
TRBV7-2	TRBJ2-2	.	ASSPSLNTGELF
TRBV5-1	TRBJ2-3	.	ASSSGVTQY
TRBV5-5	TRBJ2-2	.	ASTPEGTSLTGELF
TRBV5-1	TRBJ2-3	.	ASSVARGTDTQY
TRBV28	TRBJ2-7	.	ASSLWAGPYEQY
TRBV4-1	TRBJ1-2	.	ASSPRDRANYGYT
TRBV5-1	TRBJ2-3	.	ASSPRQGTDTQY